This is a list of T cell receptor beta chains from one sample in a study of blood T cell repertoires in COVID-19. Libraries were prepared by immunoSEQ multiplex PCR; TCRdb keeps only in-frame clonotypes and omits some of them. Here the sample spans some 150,000 clones, 85% to 90% being singletons. Sample: peripheral blood. Source of these receptors: a woman older than 75 with acute or convalescent COVID-19. CDR3s include the opening cysteine and the closing phenylalanine or tryptophan. The D gene is left open where the match is weak. The size entry is marked missing in some rows and otherwise reads once, few, many or a size class.

J | D | length | V | size | DNA | CDR3
TRBJ1-2 | - | 15 | TRBV11-2 | - | TGTGCCAGCAGCGGATGGAGGGGCGGCGTCTCGGGCTACACCTTC | CASSGWRGGVSGYTF
TRBJ2-4 | - | 12 | TRBV12-3/TRBV12-4 | - | TGTGCCAGCAGTTTGAGGGGGAACATTCAGTACTTC | CASSLRGNIQYF
TRBJ2-7 | - | 13 | TRBV2 | - | TGTGCCAGCAGTTCACAGGGTTTGTACGAGCAGTACTTC | CASSSQGLYEQYF
TRBJ2-1 | - | 16 | TRBV7-2 | - | TGTGCCAGCAGCTTCGTGGGGGCCGCCCCATGGAATGAGCAGTTCTTC | CASSFVGAAPWNEQFF
TRBJ1-1 | - | 13 | TRBV10-3 | - | TGTGCCACCTCATCCACAGGAGACACTGAAGCTTTCTTT | CATSSTGDTEAFF
TRBJ1-5 | - | 14 | TRBV19 | once | TGTGCCAGTAGTTCCCCATTTAGCAATCAGCCCCAGCATTTT | CASSSPFSNQPQHF
TRBJ1-2 | TRBD1 | 14 | TRBV5-1 | - | TGCGCCAGCAGCTCGCTACAGGGGGCTGGGGGCTACACCTTC | CASSSLQGAGGYTF
TRBJ2-5 | TRBD1 | 16 | TRBV3-1/TRBV3-2 | - | TGTGCCAGCAGCCTCCGGGACAGGGGGCGCGGAGAGACCCAGTACTTC | CASSLRDRGRGETQYF
TRBJ1-4 | TRBD1 | 14 | TRBV6-5 | - | TGTGCCAGCAGTCCAGGCAGGGGGTTTGAAAAACTGTTTTTT | CASSPGRGFEKLFF
TRBJ1-4 | TRBD1 | 16 | TRBV28 | - | TGTGCCAGCAGTTCGGGACAGGGGGCGACTAATGAAAAACTGTTTTTT | CASSSGQGATNEKLFF
TRBJ2-2 | - | 15 | TRBV7-9 | - | TGTGCGTACCCCCCTCGGACAGTTAGCACCGGGGAGCTGTTTTTT | CAYPPRTVSTGELFF
TRBJ1-1 | - | 16 | TRBV5-1 | - | TGCGCCAGCAGCTTGTCAGGACAAGGGTTCGGCACTGAAGCTTTCTTT | CASSLSGQGFGTEAFF
TRBJ1-5 | TRBD1 | 14 | TRBV6-5 | - | TGTGCCAGCAGCCACAGGGGTGTCAATCAGCCCCAGCATTTT | CASSHRGVNQPQHF
TRBJ1-1 | TRBD1 | 16 | TRBV24-1 | - | TGTGCCACCAGTGACCCCCGGGACAGGGGGCCCCCTGAAGCTTTCTTT | CATSDPRDRGPPEAFF
TRBJ1-2 | TRBD1 | 13 | TRBV5-4 | - | TGTGCCATTGAGAGGGACAGGGGTTATGGCTACACCTTC | CAIERDRGYGYTF
TRBJ2-7 | - | 14 | TRBV5-8 | - | TGTGCCAGCAGCTTGGGGTCGGGGACCTACGAGCAGTACTTC | CASSLGSGTYEQYF
TRBJ2-2 | - | 16 | TRBV5-6 | - | TGTGCCAGCAGCTTGGGGCCAGGGGCGAACACCGGGGAGCTGTTTTTT | CASSLGPGANTGELFF
TRBJ1-2 | - | 15 | TRBV4-3 | - | TGCGCCAGCAGCCAAGAGGTTTCTAGGAACTATGGCTACACCTTC | CASSQEVSRNYGYTF
TRBJ1-3 | - | 14 | TRBV11-2 | - | TGTGCCAGCGATGGGGGGTACTCTGGAAACACCATATATTTT | CASDGGYSGNTIYF
TRBJ2-1 | - | 15 | TRBV5-1 | - | TGCGCCAGCAGCGAAGGGAGCGGCTCCTACAATGAGCAGTTCTTC | CASSEGSGSYNEQFF
TRBJ2-3 | TRBD2 | 16 | TRBV7-8 | - | TGTGCCAGCAGCTTAGTGGCGGGGGGCCGCACAGATACGCAGTATTTT | CASSLVAGGRTDTQYF
TRBJ2-1 | TRBD2 | 13 | TRBV24-1 | - | TGTGCCACCAGTGATAGCGGGACCCTGGAGCAGTTCTTC | CATSDSGTLEQFF
TRBJ1-6 | - | 15 | TRBV5-1 | - | TGCGCCAGCAGCTTGGATGAGTTGGCAGGCTCACCCCTCCACTTT | CASSLDELAGSPLHF